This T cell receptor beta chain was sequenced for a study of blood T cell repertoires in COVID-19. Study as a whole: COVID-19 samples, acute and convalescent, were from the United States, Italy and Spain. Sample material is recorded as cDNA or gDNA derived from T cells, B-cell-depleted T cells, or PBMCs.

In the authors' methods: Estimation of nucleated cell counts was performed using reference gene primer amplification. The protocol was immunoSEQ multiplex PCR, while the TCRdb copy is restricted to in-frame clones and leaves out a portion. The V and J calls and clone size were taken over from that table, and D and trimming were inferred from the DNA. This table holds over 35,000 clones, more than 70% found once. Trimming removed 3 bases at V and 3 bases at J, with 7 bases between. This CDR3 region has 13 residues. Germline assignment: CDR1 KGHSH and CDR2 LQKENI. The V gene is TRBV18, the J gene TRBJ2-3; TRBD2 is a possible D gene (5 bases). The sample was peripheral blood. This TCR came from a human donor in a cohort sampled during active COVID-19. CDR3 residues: CASSPGSTDTQYF. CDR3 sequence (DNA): TGTGCCAGCTCACCGGGGAGTACAGATACGCAGTATTTT.